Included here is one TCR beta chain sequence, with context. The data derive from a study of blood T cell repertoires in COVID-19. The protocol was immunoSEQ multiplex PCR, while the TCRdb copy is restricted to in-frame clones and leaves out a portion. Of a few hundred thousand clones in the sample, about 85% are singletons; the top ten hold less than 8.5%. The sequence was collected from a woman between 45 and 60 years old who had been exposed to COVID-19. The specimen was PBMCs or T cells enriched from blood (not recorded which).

DNA of the CDR3: TGTGCCATCAGCAGGGGGAACACCGGGGAGCTGTTTTTT. Translated: CAISRGNTGELFF. The gene calls are TRBV10-3 and TRBJ2-2, with D possibly matching TRBD1 (6 bases). Germline V gene data show CDR1 as ENHRY and CDR2 as SYGVKD. This CDR3 is built from 13 residues. V lost 6 bases and J lost 1, with 6 bases in between.